This is a list of T cell receptor beta chains from one sample in a study of response to subunit inactivated influenza vaccine. TCRdb re-analysed the RT-PCR reads in MiXCR, keeping a single row per CDR3 protein. This sample has about 570,000 distinct CDR3 sequences, with 10% to 12% found just once. The same data also contributed to another study, on T cells expressing NK-cell markers.

Source: PBMCs from blood, taken on the day of vaccination. These receptors were collected from a man over 45 who received an inactivated influenza vaccine. Both conserved end residues are part of each CDR3. A D gene is named only where the DNA matches it firmly. Size is omitted from some rows. Given values are once, few, many or a class for expanded clones.

>TRBD2|TRBV7-2|.|TRBJ2-7
CASSLEGLAGAVEQYF
TGTGCCAGCAGCTTAGAGGGTTTAGCGGGAGCGGTAGAGCAGTACTTC
>.|TRBV12-3/TRBV12-4|many|TRBJ2-4
CASSFSGRIMKNIQYF
TGTGCCAGCAGTTTCTCCGGACGGATTATGAAAAACATTCAGTACTTC
>TRBD2|TRBV6-2/TRBV6-3|few|TRBJ2-7
CASSYVAGIPYEQYF
TGTGCCAGCAGTTACGTAGCGGGGATCCCCTACGAGCAGTACTTC
>.|TRBV6-2/TRBV6-3|many|TRBJ2-1
CASSKSVGGRRNEQFF
TGTGCCAGCAGTAAAAGTGTCGGGGGAAGACGCAATGAGCAGTTCTTC
>.|TRBV20-1|few|TRBJ1-2
CSARGAGDYGYTF
TGCAGTGCGCGGGGGGCAGGAGACTATGGCTACACCTTC
>.|TRBV28|many|TRBJ2-7
CASSLDRDLPQYF
TGTGCCAGCAGCCTTGACCGGGACCTACCGCAGTACTTC
>TRBD1|TRBV12-3/TRBV12-4|.|TRBJ1-2
CASRRGQGNYGYTF
TGTGCCAGCAGGCGCGGACAGGGTAACTATGGCTACACCTTC
>.|TRBV4-2|few|TRBJ2-7
CASSQGVENEQYF
TGTGCCAGCAGCCAAGGCGTGGAGAACGAGCAGTACTTC
>TRBD2|TRBV5-1|many|TRBJ2-5
CASSSLFGSGRELGETQYF
TGCGCCAGCAGCTCCCTTTTCGGCAGCGGGAGGGAGTTAGGAGAGACCCAGTACTTC
>.|TRBV20-1|many|TRBJ2-3
CSALPPTDTQYF
TGCAGTGCCCTTCCCCCCACAGATACGCAGTATTTT
>.|TRBV27|many|TRBJ2-3
CASRKTRRTDTQYF
TGTGCCAGCAGAAAGACAAGACGGACAGATACGCAGTATTTT
>.|TRBV20-1|.|TRBJ1-5
CSARVGRSSNQPQHF
TGCAGTGCTAGAGTCGGAAGGTCTAGCAATCAGCCCCAGCATTTT
>.|TRBV12-3/TRBV12-4|few|TRBJ2-5
CASSFSGLPQETQYF
TGTGCCAGCAGTTTTTCCGGGCTACCACAAGAGACCCAGTACTTC
>TRBD1|TRBV19|many|TRBJ2-5
CASSTRTGEKETQYF
TGTGCCAGTAGTACCCGGACAGGGGAAAAAGAGACCCAGTACTTC
>TRBD1|TRBV11-2|.|TRBJ2-4
CASSLGQGGLIAKNIQYF
TGTGCCAGCAGCTTGGGACAGGGAGGGTTAATAGCCAAAAACATTCAGTACTTC
>.|TRBV7-6|.|TRBJ2-5
CASSLAQTGWGETQYF
TGTGCCAGCAGCTTAGCGCAGACAGGCTGGGGAGAGACCCAGTACTTC
>.|TRBV28|.|TRBJ2-3
CAMGPGLADTQYF
TGTGCCATGGGCCCCGGGCTAGCAGATACGCAGTATTTT
>TRBD2|TRBV24-1|.|TRBJ2-1
CATSDWGTSGGPYNEQFF
TGTGCCACCAGTGATTGGGGGACTAGCGGGGGGCCGTACAATGAGCAGTTCTTC
>TRBD2|TRBV7-2|.|TRBJ2-1
CASSFRTSGPHVAFF
TGTGCCAGCAGCTTTCGGACTAGCGGACCCCATGTGGCGTTCTTC
>.|TRBV20-1|few|TRBJ2-5
CSASRGAQETQYF
TGCAGTGCTAGCCGGGGGGCCCAAGAGACCCAGTACTTC
>TRBD1|TRBV5-1|few|TRBJ1-6
CASSSGTGFNSPLHF
TGCGCCAGCAGCTCAGGGACAGGGTTTAATTCACCCCTCCACTTT
>.|TRBV24-1|.|TRBJ2-7
CATSDHTTGSYEQYF
TGTGCCACCAGTGACCATACGACAGGCTCCTACGAGCAGTACTTC
>TRBD1|TRBV7-9|few|TRBJ1-4
CASSPSGTGINEKLFF
TGTGCCAGCAGCCCTAGTGGGACAGGGATTAATGAAAAACTGTTTTTT
>.|TRBV5-5|once|TRBJ2-7
CASSLASGWEQYF
TGTGCCAGCAGCTTGGCAAGCGGGTGGGAGCAGTACTTC
>.|TRBV18|.|TRBJ1-5
CASSPREGNNQPQHF
TGTGCCAGCTCACCAAGGGAGGGGAACAATCAGCCCCAGCATTTT
>.|TRBV5-1|few|TRBJ2-5
CASSPGASEETQYF
TGCGCCAGCAGCCCGGGGGCATCAGAAGAGACCCAGTACTTC
>.|TRBV6-2/TRBV6-3|few|TRBJ1-1
CASRTQYTEAFF
TGTGCCAGCAGAACCCAGTACACTGAAGCTTTCTTT
>.|TRBV6-1|.|TRBJ1-5
CASCRDVVYQPQHF
TGTGCCAGTTGCAGGGACGTCGTGTATCAGCCCCAGCATTTT
>.|TRBV6-5|few|TRBJ1-1
CASSYSPGFAEAFF
TGTGCCAGCAGTTACTCTCCGGGGTTCGCTGAAGCTTTCTTT
>.|TRBV20-1|.|TRBJ2-3
CSAHPFRTDTQYF
TGCAGTGCCCATCCCTTCAGGACAGATACGCAGTATTTT
>.|TRBV24-1|few|TRBJ2-7
CATSGRGAEYEQYF
TGTGCCACCAGTGGTCGGGGAGCGGAGTACGAGCAGTACTTC
>TRBD2|TRBV6-1|few|TRBJ2-2
CASRPTSAGELFF
TGTGCCAGCAGACCTACTAGCGCCGGGGAGCTGTTTTTT
>TRBD1|TRBV5-1|.|TRBJ1-1
CASSLRTGATEAFF
TGCGCCAGCAGCTTGAGGACAGGGGCCACTGAAGCTTTCTTT
>.|TRBV7-9|few|TRBJ2-3
CASTPGSLDTDTQYF
TGTGCCAGCACCCCCGGATCCCTGGACACAGATACGCAGTATTTT
>TRBD2|TRBV12-3/TRBV12-4|.|TRBJ2-1
CASTSTNGRRFEQFF
TGTGCCAGCACCTCGACTAACGGGAGGAGATTTGAGCAGTTCTTC
>TRBD1|TRBV5-6|few|TRBJ1-1
CASSTGTGGFTEAFF
TGTGCCAGCAGCACGGGGACAGGGGGTTTCACTGAAGCTTTCTTT
>.|TRBV4-1|few|TRBJ1-1
CASSQAGDLNTEAFF
TGCGCCAGCAGCCAAGCAGGGGACCTCAACACTGAAGCTTTCTTT
>.|TRBV7-2|.|TRBJ2-3
CASSGRLDTQYF
TGTGCCAGCAGCGGGCGGTTAGATACGCAGTATTTT
>TRBD2|TRBV7-2|few|TRBJ2-7
CASSFAGGGYEQYF
TGTGCCAGCAGCTTCGCGGGGGGTGGATACGAGCAGTACTTC
>.|TRBV12-3/TRBV12-4|.|TRBJ2-3
CASSLPSSSADTQYF
TGTGCCAGCAGTTTGCCCTCGTCTTCCGCAGATACGCAGTATTTT
>TRBD2|TRBV15|.|TRBJ2-7
CATSRPTSGGAREQYF
TGTGCCACCAGCAGACCGACTAGCGGGGGGGCCCGAGAGCAGTACTTC
>.|TRBV6-5|.|TRBJ2-7
CASSSWGGSYEQYF
TGTGCCAGCAGTTCCTGGGGCGGATCCTACGAGCAGTACTTC
>.|TRBV18|.|TRBJ1-5
CASSPSEAGVNQPQHF
TGTGCCAGCTCACCCAGCGAAGCAGGGGTCAATCAGCCCCAGCATTTT
>TRBD2|TRBV5-1|few|TRBJ2-3
CASSYRTSGGQRKDTQYF
TGCGCCAGCAGCTATCGGACTAGCGGGGGCCAGAGGAAAGATACGCAGTATTTT
>.|TRBV4-3|.|TRBJ1-2
CASSQDGTAAGGYTF
TGCGCCAGCAGCCAAGACGGGACCGCTGCGGGTGGCTACACCTTC
>.|TRBV9|.|TRBJ2-1
CASSLRTVLNYNEQFF
TGTGCCAGCAGCCTCCGTACCGTCCTAAACTACAATGAGCAGTTCTTC
>TRBD2|TRBV2|.|TRBJ2-3
CASTRLTSGTDTQYF
TGTGCCAGCACAAGATTGACTAGCGGAACAGATACGCAGTATTTT
>TRBD2|TRBV7-9|few|TRBJ2-1
CASSSERGSYNEQFF
TGTGCCAGCAGCTCCGAGCGGGGCTCCTACAATGAGCAGTTCTTC
>TRBD2|TRBV12-3/TRBV12-4|once|TRBJ2-7
CASRVTGGEQYF
TGTGCCAGCAGGGTAACGGGGGGCGAGCAGTACTTC
>.|TRBV12-3/TRBV12-4|.|TRBJ1-2
CASSSRGTNYGYTF
TGTGCCAGCAGTTCAAGAGGGACTAACTATGGCTACACCTTC
>TRBD1|TRBV24-1|.|TRBJ2-5
CATSDFSLTGEETQYF
TGTGCCACCAGTGATTTTTCTTTAACAGGGGAAGAGACCCAGTACTTC
>TRBD2|TRBV12-3/TRBV12-4|few|TRBJ2-1
CASSIIPGTSGFYNEQFF
TGTGCCAGCAGCATAATCCCAGGGACTAGCGGGTTTTACAATGAGCAGTTCTTC
>.|TRBV7-9|few|TRBJ1-4
CASSWGFNEKLFF
TGTGCCAGCAGCTGGGGGTTTAATGAAAAACTGTTTTTT
>.|TRBV28|.|TRBJ1-1
CASSPATGNLMNTEAFF
TGTGCCAGCAGTCCAGCAACAGGGAACCTCATGAACACTGAAGCTTTCTTT
>.|TRBV12-3/TRBV12-4|few|TRBJ1-1
CASSLLGNAEAFF
TGTGCCAGCAGTTTATTGGGGAATGCTGAAGCTTTCTTT
>.|TRBV5-1|.|TRBJ2-1
CASSLNHEQFF
TGCGCCAGCAGCCTTAACCATGAGCAGTTCTTC
>.|TRBV28|.|TRBJ1-3
CASSLRRVRNTIYF
TGTGCCAGCAGTTTACGCAGGGTGAGAAACACCATATATTTT
>TRBD1|TRBV15|few|TRBJ2-1
CATSRDRGPNEQFF
TGTGCCACCAGCAGGGACAGGGGGCCCAATGAGCAGTTCTTC
>.|TRBV7-2|.|TRBJ2-7
CASSRVQSYEQYF
TGTGCCAGCTCACGGGTACAGTCCTACGAGCAGTACTTC